This T cell receptor beta chain appears in the sequencing data of a study of CD8 T cells in ankylosing spondylitis. Study conclusions and caveats: Reportedly, disease-linked clones are significantly enriched in ankylosing spondylitis patients' matched synovial fluid. Some of these motif variants have turned up before, in reports on reactive arthritis synovial fluid and blood. Blood from ankylosing spondylitis patients appeared to carry a characteristic roughly eight-variant TCR beta motif. A CD8+ phenotype characterized the disease-linked clones, which were relatively rare in peripheral blood.

Researchers built TCR beta libraries using quantitative 5'-RACE with molecular barcodes. MiXCR, applied by TCRdb to the 5' RACE reads, yields one record per CDR3 protein. The sample lists roughly 700,000 distinct CDR3 sequences, about 20% seen once, with under 20% in the top ten. Details on this clonotype: Its antigen remains unidentified.

The V end lost 3 bases, the J end lost 2 bases, and 13 bases lay between the germline ends. Per the germline V gene, CDR1 is LNHNV and CDR2 is YYDKDF (reference sequence). This CDR3 is built from 16 residues. This receptor was identified in a male donor with ankylosing spondylitis. The chain carries TRBV15 and TRBJ2-2; no clear D. Sequencing was carried out using blood, either unsorted or a sorted T cell fraction (not recorded which). This chain's CDR3 is CATSSSGRLNTGELFF. Written as DNA, the CDR3 is TGTGCCACCAGCAGTTCTGGTAGACTTAACACCGGGGAGCTGTTTTTT.